This TCR beta chain was captured in a study of blood T cell repertoires in COVID-19. Study background: Whether acute or convalescent, the COVID-19 samples came from the United States, Italy and Spain.

Seattle patients were enrolled while actively infected and followed longitudinally. Original methodology: How many nucleated cells were present was estimated from reference gene primer amplification. Measured with immunoSEQ multiplex PCR; TCRdb has only the in-frame clones, and not every one. D and trimming were read from the DNA, whereas the V and J calls and clone size are those reported in that table. In the table there are roughly 62,000 clones, approximately 83% of which are singletons. CDR3 size: 17 residues. J lost 0 bases, V lost 0 bases, and 6 bases had no gene match. The germline V gene encodes CDR1 SGHNT and CDR2 YYREEE (reference sequence).

Sample: peripheral blood. The rearrangement joins TRBV5-4 to TRBJ1-3, with TRBD1 matching 7 bases. The receptor's source is a man younger than 45 with COVID-19, enrolled during active disease. Here the CDR3 reads CASSLGRGPSSGNTIYF. CDR3 bases: TGTGCCAGCAGCTTGGGAAGGGGGCCTAGCTCTGGAAACACCATATATTTT.